This TCR beta chain was captured by sequencing in a study of cytomegalovirus exposure and HLA in healthy donors. Both 60 Vbeta primers and 13 Jbeta primers went into the PCR. Libraries were prepared by immunoSEQ multiplex PCR; TCRdb keeps only in-frame clonotypes and omits some of them. The table shows tens of thousands of clones, with about 77% occurring only once. A few counts support this clone. Sequencing was done on a sample of PBMCs. The TCR originated in a man aged 55 to 70 in good health and CMV-seronegative.

The CDR3 is CASSLDWTNTGELFF. The CDR3 coding sequence is TGTGCCAGTAGTTTGGACTGGACGAACACCGGGGAGCTGTTTTTT. This chain links TRBV19 with TRBJ2-2, with D maybe TRBD2 (5 bases). The CDR3 is 15 amino acids. V shed 5 bases and J shed 0 bases, with 10 bases lying between them. The germline gives CDR1 LNHDA, CDR2 SQIVND (reference sequence).